The present TCR beta chain was sequenced within a study of blood T cells in healthy people across ages. Trimming shortened V by 2 bases and J by 8 bases, and 12 bases separated the two germline ends. CDR1 is MDHEN, CDR2 SYDVKM, per germline. The CDR3 runs 13 residues. A sample-barcoded 5' primer and a J-beta primer mix were used in a second PCR of roughly 7 to 11 cycles. One entry per CDR3 protein, called by TCRdb with MiXCR from the 5' RACE reads. This sample has approximately 770,000 distinct CDR3 sequences, with 58% found just once. The sequenced sample consisted of blood. This chain uses TRBV28 with TRBJ1-2, with D possibly matching TRBD1 (6 bases). The clonotype was recovered from a man aged 30 to 39 in good health. Here the CDR3 reads CASSLNRVSGYTF. The CDR3 coding sequence is TGTGCCAGCAGTTTAAACAGGGTGAGCGGCTACACCTTC.